Below, 13 T cell receptor beta chains from the same sample are listed, as sequenced in a study of technical replicates of blood from a few donors. Profiled with immunoSEQ multiplex PCR; TCRdb holds only in-frame clones, not every one. Altogether about 97,000 clones are present, about 95% being singletons, with the ten largest covering about 0.3%. The sample was T cells isolated from PBMCs. These receptors were taken from a human donor in good health.

The chain employs TRBV11-2 and TRBJ2-5, with 9 bases lining up with TRBD1. V dropped 5 bases and J dropped 1; count of bases not matched to a gene: 5. Germline V CDR1 and CDR2: SGHAT, FQNNGV. This CDR3 has 15 residues. CDR3 in amino acids: CASSASGQGQETQYF. The CDR3 DNA reads TGTGCCAGCAGCGCCTCGGGACAGGGCCAAGAGACCCAGTACTTC.

The rearrangement links TRBV5-6 to TRBJ1-2; 9 bases agree with TRBD1. The CDR3 covers 18 residues. The V and J ends lost 5 bases and 4 bases, in that order; junction bases with no gene match: 18. CDR1 SGHDT and CDR2 YYEEEE come from the germline V gene. CDR3 nucleotides: TGTGCCAGCAGACGGAAACCACTACAGGGGGCGCCGGGCTATGGCTACACCTTC. As protein: CASRRKPLQGAPGYGYTF.

The rearrangement joins TRBV5-4 to TRBJ2-1, with TRBD2 identical over 8 bases. Germline values: CDR1 SGHNT, CDR2 YYREEE (reference sequence). Trimming removed 0 bases from V and 1 base from J; junction bases left unmatched: 3. There are 16 residues in the CDR3. The CDR3 region has the DNA TGTGCCAGCAGCTTGGCTAGCGGGCCTTCCTACAATGAGCAGTTCTTC. Translation: CASSLASGPSYNEQFF.

This sequence joins TRBV7-3 and TRBJ2-1, with 7 nucleotides matching TRBD2. Per germline, CDR1 SGHTA and CDR2 FQGTGA. V was pared by 2 bases and J by 0 bases, with 7 bases of the junction left unmatched. The CDR3 covers 17 residues. CDR3 in DNA: TGTGCCAGCAGCTTAGGCCTAGCGGCGAGCTCCTACAATGAGCAGTTCTTC. It specifies CASSLGLAASSYNEQFF.

This chain joins TRBV19 and TRBJ1-4; 8 bases map to TRBD1. The CDR3 runs 15 residues. Looked up from germline, CDR1 is LNHDA and CDR2 is SQIVND (reference sequence). With 3 bases clipped from V and 3 bases from J, the junction kept 3 bases outside the gene matches. The CDR3 DNA reads TGTGCCAGTAGTATGGGGACAGGATCTAATGAAAAACTGTTTTTT. As protein: CASSMGTGSNEKLFF.

The chain recombines TRBV2 with TRBJ1-4, with a weak D call TRBD1 (5 bases). Germline CDR1 is SNHLY and CDR2 is FYNNEI. The V gene lost 2 bases and the J gene lost 16 bases, with 14 bases spanning the gap. The CDR3 is made up of 12 amino acids. The CDR3 protein is CASSETALGEFF. CDR3 in DNA: TGTGCCAGCAGTGAAACGGCGTTAGGGGAGTTTTTT.

This clone was picked up one time. This chain connects TRBV30 to TRBJ1-2; D unresolved. Germline assignment: CDR1 GTSNPN and CDR2 SVGIG (reference sequence). CDR3 length: 12 amino acids. V was clipped by 3 bases and J by 2 bases, with 7 bases between them. The CDR3 DNA sequence: TGTGCCTGGAGGGCCACCAACTATGGCTACACCTTC. Translating gives CAWRATNYGYTF.

The chain carries TRBV11-3 and TRBJ2-3; no reliable D call. This CDR3 has 14 amino acids. The V gene lost 4 bases and the J gene lost 6 bases, with 14 bases spanning the gap. Germline loops: CDR1 SGHNT, CDR2 YENEEA. DNA of the CDR3: TGTGCCAGCAGCTCAGTCATCCACAGTGATACGCAGTATTTT. Amino acids: CASSSVIHSDTQYF. Full variable domain (missing parts from reference TRBV11-3 and TRBJ2-3): EAGVVQSPRYKIIEKKQPVAFWCNPISGHNTLYWYLQNLGQGPELLIRYENEEAVDDSQLPKDRFSAERLKGVDSTLKIQPAELGDSAVYLCASSSVIHSDTQYFGPGTRLTVL.

The J gene is TRBJ1-2, the V gene TRBV9; 7 nucleotides line up with TRBD1. Germline CDR1 is SGDLS and CDR2 is YYNGEE. The CDR3 has 13 residues. The V segment lost 0 bases and the J segment 7 bases; nucleotides outside the gene matches: 3. CDR3 nucleotide sequence: TGTGCCAGCAGCGTAGTGACAGGGCTTGGCTACACCTTC. Residues: CASSVVTGLGYTF.

The chain combines TRBV7-2 with TRBJ2-5; D is uncertain. The germline V gene has CDR1 SGHTA and CDR2 FQGNSA. This CDR3 has 14 residues. Trimming left V 1 base short and J 8 bases short, with 14 bases between. CDR3 nucleotides: TGTGCCAGCAGCTTAGGACACGGCTCTGGTACCCAGTACTTC. It codes for CASSLGHGSGTQYF.

This clone was seen once. The rearrangement uses TRBV4-1 and TRBJ2-7; D possibly corresponds to TRBD1 (6 bases). The V end lost 0 bases, the J end lost 3 bases, and 18 bases lay between the germline ends. The CDR3 loop spans 17 amino acids. The germline V gene has CDR1 MGHRA and CDR2 YSYEKL. The CDR3 sequence: CASSQEWIGTIYYEQYF. CDR3 sequence (DNA): TGCGCCAGCAGCCAAGAGTGGATTGGGACAATTTACTACGAGCAGTACTTC.

The chain carries TRBV13 and TRBJ2-3; D is undetermined. V was trimmed by 1 base and J by 5 bases, leaving 4 bases between them. Looked up from germline, CDR1 is PRHDT and CDR2 is FYEKMQ (reference sequence). This CDR3 has 12 amino acids. The CDR3 reads CASSLAGDTQYF. CDR3 sequence (DNA): TGTGCCAGCAGCTTAGCGGGAGATACGCAGTATTTT.

The chain links TRBV28 to TRBJ1-4; D unresolved. The CDR3 length is 17 residues. Germline V lookup: CDR1 MDHEN, CDR2 SYDVKM. V gave up 3 bases and J gave up 4 bases, with 18 bases separating them. This CDR3 is CASSFGVGSLINEKLFF. DNA for the CDR3: TGTGCCAGCAGTTTCGGGGTCGGTTCGCTGATTAATGAAAAACTGTTTTTT.